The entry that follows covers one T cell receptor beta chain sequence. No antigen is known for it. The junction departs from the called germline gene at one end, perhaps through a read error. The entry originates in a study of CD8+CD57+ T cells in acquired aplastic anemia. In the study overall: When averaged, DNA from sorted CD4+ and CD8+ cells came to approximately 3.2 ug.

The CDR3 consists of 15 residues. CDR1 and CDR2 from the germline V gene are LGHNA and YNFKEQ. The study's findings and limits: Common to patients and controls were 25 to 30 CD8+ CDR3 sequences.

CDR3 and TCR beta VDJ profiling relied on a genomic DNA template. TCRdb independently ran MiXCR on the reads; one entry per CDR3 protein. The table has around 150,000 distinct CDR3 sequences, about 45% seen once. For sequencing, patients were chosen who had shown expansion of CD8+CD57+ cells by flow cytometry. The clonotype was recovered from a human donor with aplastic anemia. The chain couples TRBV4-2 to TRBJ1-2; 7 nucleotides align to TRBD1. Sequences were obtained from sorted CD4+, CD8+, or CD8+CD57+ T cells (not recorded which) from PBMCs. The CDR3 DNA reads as TGTGCCGGCAGCCCCAGCAGACAGGGACAAAATGGCTACACCTTC. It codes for CAGSPSRQGQNGYTF.